This T cell receptor (beta chain) was identified in a study of cytomegalovirus exposure and HLA in healthy donors. Overall study findings and caveats: Later work found that TCR association rates differed between HLA loci; DRB1 had the most and HLA-C the fewest. Sequencing depth across donors, presence/absence analyses assumed, was roughly uniform.

PCR used 60 Vbeta primers and 13 Jbeta primers. TCRdb's table, derived via immunoSEQ multiplex PCR, lists solely in-frame clones and lacks some. Of about 160,000 clones detected, under 85% appear once; the ten largest clones hold under 1.5%. A remark on this clone: Its antigen is not identified.

The sequence was collected from a woman younger than 45 in good health and CMV-seronegative. The sample comprised PBMCs.

This CDR3 is CASSASSGGSSYEQYF. In DNA form, the CDR3 reads TGTGCCAGCAGCGCCTCTAGCGGGGGCAGCTCCTACGAGCAGTACTTC. The J gene is TRBJ2-7, the V gene TRBV9, with 10 bases that match TRBD2. CDR3 length: 16 amino acids. V gave up 3 bases and J gave up 0 bases; unmatched junction bases: 6. Germline-derived CDR1 and CDR2 are SGDLS and YYNGEE.